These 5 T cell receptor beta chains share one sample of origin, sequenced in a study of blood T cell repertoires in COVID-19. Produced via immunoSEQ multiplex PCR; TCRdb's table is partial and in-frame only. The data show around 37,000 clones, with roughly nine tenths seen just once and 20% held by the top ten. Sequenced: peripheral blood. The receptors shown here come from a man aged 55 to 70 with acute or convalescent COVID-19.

This CDR3 is CASSLLTGTGINYGYTF. As DNA, the CDR3 is TGTGCCAGCAGTTTACTCACCGGGACAGGGATTAACTATGGCTACACCTTC. The rearrangement links TRBV27 to TRBJ1-2; the match to TRBD1 covers 9 bases. V gave up 2 bases and J gave up 1 base; unmatched junction bases: 8. CDR1 and CDR2 (germline): MNHEY, SMNVEV (reference sequence). The CDR3 length is 17 residues.

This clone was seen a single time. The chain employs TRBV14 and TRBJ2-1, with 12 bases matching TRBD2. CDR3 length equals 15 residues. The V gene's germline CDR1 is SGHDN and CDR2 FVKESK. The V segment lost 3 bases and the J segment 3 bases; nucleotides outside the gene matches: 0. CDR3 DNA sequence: TGTGCCAGCAGCCAGACTAGCGGGAGCTACAATGAGCAGTTCTTC. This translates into CASSQTSGSYNEQFF.

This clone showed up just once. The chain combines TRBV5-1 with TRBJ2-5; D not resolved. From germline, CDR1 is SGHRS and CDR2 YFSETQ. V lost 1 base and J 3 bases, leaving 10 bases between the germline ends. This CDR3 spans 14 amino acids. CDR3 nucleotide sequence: TGCGCCAGCAGCTTGTTCTTGCCGGAAGAGACCCAGTACTTC. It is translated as CASSLFLPEETQYF.

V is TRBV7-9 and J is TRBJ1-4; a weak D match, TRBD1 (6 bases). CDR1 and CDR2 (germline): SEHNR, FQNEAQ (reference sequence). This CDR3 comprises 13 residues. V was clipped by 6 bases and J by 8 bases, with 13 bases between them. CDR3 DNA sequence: TGTGCCAGCAGTCTAACAGGGTACGAAAAACTGTTTTTT. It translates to CASSLTGYEKLFF.

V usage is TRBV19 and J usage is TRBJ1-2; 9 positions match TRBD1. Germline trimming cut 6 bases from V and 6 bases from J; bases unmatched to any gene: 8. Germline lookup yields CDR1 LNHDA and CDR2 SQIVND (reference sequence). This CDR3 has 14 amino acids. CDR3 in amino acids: CASRLKGTGNGYTF. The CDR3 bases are TGTGCCAGTAGATTGAAGGGGACAGGGAATGGCTACACCTTC.